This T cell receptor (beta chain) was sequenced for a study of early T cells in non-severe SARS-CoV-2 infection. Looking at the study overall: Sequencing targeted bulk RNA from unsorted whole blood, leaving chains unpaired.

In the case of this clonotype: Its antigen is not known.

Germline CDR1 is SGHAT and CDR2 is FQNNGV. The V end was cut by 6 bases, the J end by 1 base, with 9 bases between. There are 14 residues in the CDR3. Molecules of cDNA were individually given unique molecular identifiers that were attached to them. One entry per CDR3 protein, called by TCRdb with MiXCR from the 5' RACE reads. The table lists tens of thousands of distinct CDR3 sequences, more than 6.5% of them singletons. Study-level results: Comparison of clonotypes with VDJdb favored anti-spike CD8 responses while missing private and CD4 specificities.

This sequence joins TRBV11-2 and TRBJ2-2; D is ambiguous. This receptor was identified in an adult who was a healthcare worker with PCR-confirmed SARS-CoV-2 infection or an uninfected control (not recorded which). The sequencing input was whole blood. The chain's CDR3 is CASSPPKNTGELFF. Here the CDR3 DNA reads TGTGCCAGCAGTCCCCCCAAGAACACCGGGGAGCTGTTTTTT.